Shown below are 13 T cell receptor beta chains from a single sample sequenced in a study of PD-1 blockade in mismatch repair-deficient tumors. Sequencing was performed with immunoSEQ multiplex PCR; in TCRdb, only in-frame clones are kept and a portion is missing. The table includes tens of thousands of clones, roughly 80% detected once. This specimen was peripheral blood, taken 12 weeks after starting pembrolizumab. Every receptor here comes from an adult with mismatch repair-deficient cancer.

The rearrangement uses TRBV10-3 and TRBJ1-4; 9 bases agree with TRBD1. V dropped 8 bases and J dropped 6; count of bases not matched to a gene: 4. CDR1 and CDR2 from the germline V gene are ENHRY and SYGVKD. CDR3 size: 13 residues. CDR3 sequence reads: CAIGGQGDEKLFF. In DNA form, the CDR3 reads TGTGCCATCGGGGGACAGGGCGATGAAAAACTGTTTTTT.

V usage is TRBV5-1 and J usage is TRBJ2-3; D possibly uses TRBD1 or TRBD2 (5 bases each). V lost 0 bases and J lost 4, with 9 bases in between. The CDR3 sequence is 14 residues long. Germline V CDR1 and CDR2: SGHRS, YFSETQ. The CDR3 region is CASSLGDEADTQYF. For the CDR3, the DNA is TGCGCCAGCAGCTTGGGGGACGAGGCAGATACGCAGTATTTT.

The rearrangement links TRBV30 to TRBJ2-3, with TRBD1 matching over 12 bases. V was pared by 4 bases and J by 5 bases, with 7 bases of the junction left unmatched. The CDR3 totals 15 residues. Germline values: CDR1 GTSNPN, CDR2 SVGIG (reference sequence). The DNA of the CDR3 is TGTGCCTGGATGAGGGGACAGGGGGCTCAAGATACGCAGTATTTT. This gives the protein CAWMRGQGAQDTQYF. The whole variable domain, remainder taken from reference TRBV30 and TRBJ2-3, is SQTIHQWPATLVQPVGSPLSLECTVEGTSNPNLYWYRQAAGRGLQLLFYSVGIGQISSEVPQNLSASRPQDRQFILSSKKLLLSDSGFYLCAWMRGQGAQDTQYFGPGTRLTVL.

CDR3 sequence reads: CATSSPGLAGLNEQFF. CDR3 bases: TGTGCCACCAGCAGCCCGGGACTAGCGGGTCTGAATGAGCAGTTCTTC. The chain carries TRBV15 and TRBJ2-1, with TRBD2 identical over 12 bases. There are 16 residues in the CDR3. V lost 3 bases and J lost 7; bases outside the gene matches: 7. CDR1 is LNHNV, CDR2 YYDKDF, per germline (reference sequence).

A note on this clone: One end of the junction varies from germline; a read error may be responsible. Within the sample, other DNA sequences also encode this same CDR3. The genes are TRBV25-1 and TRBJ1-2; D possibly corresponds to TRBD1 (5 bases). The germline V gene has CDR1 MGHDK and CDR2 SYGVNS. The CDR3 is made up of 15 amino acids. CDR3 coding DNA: TGTGCTAGCAGTGAATATAGGGGAAATGTAGAGGGCTACACCTTC. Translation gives CASSEYRGNVEGYTF.

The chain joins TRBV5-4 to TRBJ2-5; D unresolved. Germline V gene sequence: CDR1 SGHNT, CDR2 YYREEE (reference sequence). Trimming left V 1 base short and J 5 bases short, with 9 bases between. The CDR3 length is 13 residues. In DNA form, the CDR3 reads TGTGCCAGCAGCTTGCCGGGTGGGGAGACCCAGTACTTC. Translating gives CASSLPGGETQYF.

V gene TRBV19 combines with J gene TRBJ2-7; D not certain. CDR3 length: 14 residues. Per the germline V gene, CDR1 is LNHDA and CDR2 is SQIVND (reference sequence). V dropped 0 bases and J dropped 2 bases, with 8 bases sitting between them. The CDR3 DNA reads TGTGCCAGTAGTATAGATCTCGGCCCCTACGAGCAGTACTTC. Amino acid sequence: CASSIDLGPYEQYF. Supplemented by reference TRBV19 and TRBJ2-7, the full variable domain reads DGGITQSPKYLFRKEGQNVTLSCEQNLNHDAMYWYRQDPGQGLRLIYYSQIVNDFQKGDIAEGYSVSREKKESFPLTVTSAQKNPTAFYLCASSIDLGPYEQYFGPGTRLTVT.

For the CDR3, the DNA is TGCGCCAGCAGCGCTCTTAGGGGAGTTGAGCAGTTCTTC. Translated, it gives CASSALRGVEQFF. J is TRBJ2-1 and V is TRBV5-1; perhaps D is TRBD1 or TRBD2 (5 bases each). The germline gives CDR1 SGHRS, CDR2 YFSETQ. The CDR3 totals 13 residues. V shed 4 bases and J shed 9 bases, with 14 bases lying between them.

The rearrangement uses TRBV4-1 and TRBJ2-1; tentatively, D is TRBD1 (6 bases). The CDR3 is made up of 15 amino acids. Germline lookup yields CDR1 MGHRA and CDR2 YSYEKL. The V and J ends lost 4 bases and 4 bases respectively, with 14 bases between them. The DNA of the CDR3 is TGCGCCAGCAGCCTTCCCGATAGGGGGTACAATGAGCAGTTCTTC. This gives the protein CASSLPDRGYNEQFF.

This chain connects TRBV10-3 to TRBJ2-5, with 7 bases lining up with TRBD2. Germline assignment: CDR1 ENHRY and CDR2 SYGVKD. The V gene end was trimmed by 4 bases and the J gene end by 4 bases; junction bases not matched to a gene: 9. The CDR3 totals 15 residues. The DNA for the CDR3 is TGTGCCATCAGTGGGGGCGGGAGAGGGTCAGAGACCCAGTACTTC. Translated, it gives CAISGGGRGSETQYF.

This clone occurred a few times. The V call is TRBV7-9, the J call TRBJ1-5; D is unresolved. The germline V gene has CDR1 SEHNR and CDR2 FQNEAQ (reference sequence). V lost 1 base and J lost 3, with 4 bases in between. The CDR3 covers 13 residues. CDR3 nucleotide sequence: TGTGCCAGCAGCTTAGAGGACAATCAGCCCCAGCATTTT. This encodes CASSLEDNQPQHF.

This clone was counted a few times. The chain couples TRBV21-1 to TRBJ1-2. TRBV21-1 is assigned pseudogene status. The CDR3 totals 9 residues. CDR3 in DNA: TGTGCCGGCCCGGGTGGCTACACCTTC. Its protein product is CAGPGGYTF.

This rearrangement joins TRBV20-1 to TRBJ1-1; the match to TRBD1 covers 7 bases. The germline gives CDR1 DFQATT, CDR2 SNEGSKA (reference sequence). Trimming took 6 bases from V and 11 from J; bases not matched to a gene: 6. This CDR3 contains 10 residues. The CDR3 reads CSAVQGRAFF. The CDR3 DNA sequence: TGCAGTGCCGTACAGGGGAGGGCTTTCTTT.